The rows below give T cell receptor beta chains drawn from one sample of a study of regulatory T cells in long-lasting Graves disease. TCRdb called the multiplex PCR reads again in MiXCR, with one record for every CDR3 protein. The data show around 400,000 distinct CDR3 sequences, about a quarter seen once. The sequencing here drew on peripheral blood mononuclear cells (PBMCs), taken when the disease was refractory, from a patient treated with antithyroid drugs. The receptor set was obtained from a female donor with Graves disease. Both conserved end residues are part of each CDR3. A D gene is named only where the DNA matches it firmly. Clone sizes are given selectively: once, few, many, or a class where the clone is expanded.

cdr3_length	d_call	v_call	clone_size	j_call	cdr3_aa	cdr3_nt
16	TRBD2	TRBV11-2	few	TRBJ2-2	CASSYGLAGITGELFF	TGTGCCAGCAGCTACGGACTAGCGGGAATCACCGGGGAGCTGTTTTTT
14	TRBD2	TRBV9	.	TRBJ2-5	CASSVGTRMETQYF	TGTGCCAGCAGCGTAGGGACTAGAATGGAGACCCAGTACTTC
14	.	TRBV6-1	.	TRBJ2-1	CASSKLSLFNEQFF	TGTGCCAGCAGCAAGCTGAGTCTATTCAATGAGCAGTTCTTC
16	.	TRBV18	many	TRBJ2-5	CASSTYSQESQETQYF	TGTGCCAGCTCAACCTACAGCCAGGAATCCCAAGAGACCCAGTACTTC
16	TRBD1	TRBV2	once	TRBJ1-4	CASSFASGTDNEKLFF	TGTGCCAGCAGTTTCGCGTCCGGGACAGATAATGAAAAACTGTTTTTT
15	.	TRBV2	many	TRBJ1-2	CASSATGFEGYGYTF	TGTGCCAGCAGTGCCACAGGCTTCGAAGGGTATGGCTACACCTTC
14	TRBD1	TRBV18	.	TRBJ1-2	CASSPDRAGYGYTF	TGTGCCAGCTCACCGGACAGGGCCGGCTATGGCTACACCTTC
13	.	TRBV6-1	once	TRBJ1-2	CASSGGLNYGYTF	TGTGCCAGCAGCGGGGGGCTTAACTATGGCTACACCTTC
14	.	TRBV9	few	TRBJ2-4	CASSVGARVNIQYF	TGTGCCAGCAGCGTAGGGGCTAGGGTAAACATTCAGTACTTC
14	.	TRBV4-3	once	TRBJ1-6	CASSQAGFESPLHF	TGCGCCAGCAGCCAAGCAGGTTTCGAATCACCCCTCCACTTT
12	.	TRBV5-1	.	TRBJ2-3	CASSFTTDTQYF	TGCGCCAGCAGCTTTACAACAGATACGCAGTATTTT
15	.	TRBV9	few	TRBJ2-2	CASSVSGLNTGELFF	TGTGCCAGCAGCGTATCAGGACTAAACACCGGGGAGCTGTTTTTT
13	.	TRBV11-2	few	TRBJ2-3	CASTPPGAPTQYF	TGTGCCAGCACCCCACCCGGGGCTCCGACGCAGTATTTT
15	.	TRBV10-2	few	TRBJ1-5	CASSESSGARQPQHF	TGCGCCAGCAGTGAGTCGAGTGGGGCCCGTCAGCCCCAGCATTTT
14	.	TRBV28	many	TRBJ2-7	CASSPVGQPYEQYF	TGTGCCAGCAGCCCCGTTGGACAGCCTTACGAGCAGTACTTC
15	.	TRBV6-1	few	TRBJ2-1	CASSEVRLPNNEQFF	TGTGCCAGCAGTGAAGTCCGCCTACCGAACAATGAGCAGTTCTTC
14	.	TRBV5-1	few	TRBJ1-1	CASSRTVGDTEAFF	TGCGCCAGCAGCCGGACCGTTGGGGACACTGAAGCTTTCTTT
15	.	TRBV24-1	.	TRBJ2-6	CASGQGGTGANVLTF	TGTGCCAGCGGACAGGGAGGGACTGGGGCCAACGTCCTGACTTTC
17	.	TRBV30	.	TRBJ1-1	CAWRSRGGFGVNTEAFF	TGTGCCTGGAGAAGCAGGGGTGGGTTCGGAGTGAACACTGAAGCTTTCTTT
14	.	TRBV6-5	few	TRBJ2-7	CASSYGAPTYEQYF	TGTGCCAGCAGTTACGGCGCGCCAACCTACGAGCAGTACTTC
16	TRBD1	TRBV28	many	TRBJ1-1	CASSPQGAAWNTEAFF	TGTGCCAGCAGCCCTCAGGGGGCGGCATGGAACACTGAAGCTTTCTTT
14	.	TRBV28	.	TRBJ2-1	CASWGGPVYNEQFF	TGTGCCAGCTGGGGGGGGCCAGTCTACAATGAGCAGTTCTTC
17	.	TRBV19	few	TRBJ2-7	CASSIDPVMGDPYEQYF	TGTGCCAGTAGTATAGATCCCGTGATGGGGGATCCTTACGAGCAGTACTTC
14	TRBD1	TRBV19	many	TRBJ2-2	CASSDRGGTGELFF	TGTGCCAGCAGTGACAGGGGGGGCACCGGGGAGCTGTTTTTT
14	.	TRBV7-9	few	TRBJ1-6	CASSEERARSPLHF	TGTGCCAGCAGCGAAGAACGGGCGCGGTCACCCCTCCACTTT
14	TRBD1	TRBV12-3/TRBV12-4	many	TRBJ2-2	CASSWDRDTGELFF	TGTGCCAGCAGTTGGGACAGGGACACCGGGGAGCTGTTTTTT